This is a list of T cell receptor beta chains from one sample in a study of blood T cell repertoires in COVID-19. Profiling relied on immunoSEQ multiplex PCR, and the TCRdb table lists in-frame clones only, not all of them. The sample lists over 250,000 clones, 75% to 90% occurring once. Material for sequencing was peripheral blood. The receptors derive from a woman aged 50 to 60 with COVID-19, enrolled during active disease. The CDR3 runs from the conserved cysteine through the conserved F or W. Fields, in order: J gene, clone size, V gene, D gene, CDR3 protein, CDR3 DNA. A D gene is named only where the DNA matches it firmly. Clone size, where shown, is once, few, many, or a class for clones that have expanded.

j_gene: TRBJ1-6; abundance: NA; v_gene: TRBV6-5; d_gene: NA; CDR3aa: CASETPGVVSSPLHF; CDR3nt: TGTGCCAGCGAAACCCCCGGAGTAGTCAGTTCACCCCTCCACTTT
j_gene: TRBJ2-5; abundance: NA; v_gene: TRBV9; d_gene: NA; CDR3aa: CASSVRASLYQETQYF; CDR3nt: TGTGCCAGCAGCGTCCGGGCTAGCCTGTACCAAGAGACCCAGTACTTC
j_gene: TRBJ1-1; abundance: NA; v_gene: TRBV19; d_gene: NA; CDR3aa: CASSIDSYVYTEAFF; CDR3nt: TGTGCCAGTAGTATCGACAGCTATGTTTATACTGAAGCTTTCTTT
j_gene: TRBJ2-1; abundance: NA; v_gene: TRBV2; d_gene: NA; CDR3aa: CASREDTTYNEQFF; CDR3nt: TGTGCCAGCAGGGAGGATACTACCTACAATGAGCAGTTCTTC
j_gene: TRBJ2-7; abundance: NA; v_gene: TRBV9; d_gene: TRBD2; CDR3aa: CASSVEGLAAEQYF; CDR3nt: TGTGCCAGCAGCGTAGAGGGACTAGCAGCCGAGCAGTACTTC
j_gene: TRBJ1-1; abundance: NA; v_gene: TRBV5-1; d_gene: TRBD1; CDR3aa: CASSSGQGWTEAFF; CDR3nt: TGCGCCAGCAGCTCGGGACAGGGCTGGACTGAAGCTTTCTTT
j_gene: TRBJ2-7; abundance: NA; v_gene: TRBV27; d_gene: TRBD2; CDR3aa: CASSLRAGGHEQYF; CDR3nt: TGTGCCAGCAGTTTGAGAGCGGGAGGTCACGAGCAGTACTTC
j_gene: TRBJ2-1; abundance: NA; v_gene: TRBV11-3; d_gene: NA; CDR3aa: CASSLGVNRVNEQFF; CDR3nt: TGTGCCAGCAGCTTAGGGGTAAACAGGGTCAATGAGCAGTTCTTC
j_gene: TRBJ2-3; abundance: NA; v_gene: TRBV2; d_gene: TRBD2; CDR3aa: CASSEERGGSTDTQYF; CDR3nt: TGTGCCAGCAGTGAAGAGCGGGGGGGTTCCACAGATACGCAGTATTTT
j_gene: TRBJ2-5; abundance: NA; v_gene: TRBV30; d_gene: TRBD2; CDR3aa: CAWEREPREIQYF; CDR3nt: TGTGCCTGGGAGCGGGAGCCCCGGGAGATCCAGTACTTC
j_gene: TRBJ1-1; abundance: NA; v_gene: TRBV7-9; d_gene: NA; CDR3aa: CASSLQDFTEAFF; CDR3nt: TGTGCCAGCAGCTTACAGGACTTCACTGAAGCTTTCTTT
j_gene: TRBJ2-2; abundance: NA; v_gene: TRBV7-3; d_gene: NA; CDR3aa: CASSLVSSGELFF; CDR3nt: TGTGCCAGCAGCTTAGTATCGAGCGGGGAGCTGTTTTTT
j_gene: TRBJ1-2; abundance: few; v_gene: TRBV15; d_gene: NA; CDR3aa: CATSGGGLRLNYGYTF; CDR3nt: TGTGCCACCAGCGGGGGGGGACTGCGTTTGAACTATGGCTACACCTTC
j_gene: TRBJ2-5; abundance: once; v_gene: TRBV11-2; d_gene: TRBD2; CDR3aa: CASSLGDLAGIKETQYF; CDR3nt: TGTGCCAGCAGCTTAGGTGACCTAGCGGGAATAAAAGAGACCCAGTACTTC
j_gene: TRBJ2-2; abundance: NA; v_gene: TRBV9; d_gene: NA; CDR3aa: CASSVGSAPGELFF; CDR3nt: TGTGCCAGCAGCGTCGGAAGCGCACCCGGGGAGCTGTTTTTT
j_gene: TRBJ2-1; abundance: once; v_gene: TRBV4-1; d_gene: NA; CDR3aa: CASSQDSVWRGNNEQFF; CDR3nt: TGCGCCAGCAGCCAAGATTCGGTTTGGCGGGGCAACAATGAGCAGTTCTTC
j_gene: TRBJ1-6; abundance: NA; v_gene: TRBV5-4; d_gene: NA; CDR3aa: CASSKGDNSPLHF; CDR3nt: TGTGCCAGCAGCAAGGGGGATAATTCACCCCTCCACTTT
j_gene: TRBJ1-6; abundance: NA; v_gene: TRBV5-5; d_gene: NA; CDR3aa: CASSLAGSTYNSPLHF; CDR3nt: TGTGCCAGCAGCTTGGCGGGAAGCACTTATAATTCACCCCTCCACTTT
j_gene: TRBJ2-1; abundance: NA; v_gene: TRBV10-2; d_gene: TRBD2; CDR3aa: CASSETSGRALRQFF; CDR3nt: TGCGCCAGCAGTGAAACTAGCGGGAGGGCCCTCAGGCAGTTCTTC